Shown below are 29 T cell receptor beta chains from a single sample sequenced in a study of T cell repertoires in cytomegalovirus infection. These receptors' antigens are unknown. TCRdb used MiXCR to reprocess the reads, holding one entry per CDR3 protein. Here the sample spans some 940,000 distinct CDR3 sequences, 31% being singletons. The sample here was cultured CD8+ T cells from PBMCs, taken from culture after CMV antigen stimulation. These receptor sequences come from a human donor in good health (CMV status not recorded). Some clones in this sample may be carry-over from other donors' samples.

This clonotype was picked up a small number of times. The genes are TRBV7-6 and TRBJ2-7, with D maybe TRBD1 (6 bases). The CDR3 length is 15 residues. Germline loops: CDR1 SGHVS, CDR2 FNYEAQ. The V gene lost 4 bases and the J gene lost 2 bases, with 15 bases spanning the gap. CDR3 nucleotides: TGTGCCAGCAGCTCCCCCGGGACATACCCCTACGAGCAGTACTTC. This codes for CASSSPGTYPYEQYF.

CDR3 DNA sequence: TGTGCCATCAGTGGAGGGACTAGCGGGGGGCCCCGACTGGATGAGCAGTTCTTC. Amino acids: CAISGGTSGGPRLDEQFF. This chain joins TRBV10-3 and TRBJ2-1; 15 bases fit TRBD2. This CDR3 has 18 residues. Per the germline V gene, CDR1 is ENHRY and CDR2 is SYGVKD. The V gene end was trimmed by 4 bases and the J gene end by 8 bases; junction bases not matched to a gene: 12.

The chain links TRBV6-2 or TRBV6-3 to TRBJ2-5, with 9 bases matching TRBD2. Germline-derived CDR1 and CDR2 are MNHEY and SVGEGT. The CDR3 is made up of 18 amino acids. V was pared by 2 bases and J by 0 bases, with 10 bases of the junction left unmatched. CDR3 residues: CASSYLSTSGRYQETQYF. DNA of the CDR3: TGTGCCAGCAGTTACCTCTCGACTAGCGGCCGGTACCAAGAGACCCAGTACTTC.

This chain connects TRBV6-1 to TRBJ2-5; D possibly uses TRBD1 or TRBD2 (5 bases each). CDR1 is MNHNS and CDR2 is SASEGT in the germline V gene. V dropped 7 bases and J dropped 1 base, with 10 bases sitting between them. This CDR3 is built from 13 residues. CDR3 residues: CASTRESQETQYF. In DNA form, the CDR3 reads TGTGCCAGCACCAGGGAGTCCCAAGAGACCCAGTACTTC.

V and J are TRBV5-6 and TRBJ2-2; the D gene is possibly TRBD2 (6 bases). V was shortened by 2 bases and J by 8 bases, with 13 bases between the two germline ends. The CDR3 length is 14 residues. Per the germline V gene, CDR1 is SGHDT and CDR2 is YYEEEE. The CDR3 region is CASSFGTSGGELFF. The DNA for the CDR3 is TGTGCCAGCAGCTTCGGGACTTCAGGAGGGGAGCTGTTTTTT.

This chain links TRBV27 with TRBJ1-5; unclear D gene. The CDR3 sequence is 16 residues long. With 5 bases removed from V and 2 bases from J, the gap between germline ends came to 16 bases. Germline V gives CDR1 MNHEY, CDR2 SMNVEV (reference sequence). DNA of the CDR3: TGTGCCAGCAGTCCCTTCTGGGATCGGGGCAATCAGCCCCAGCATTTT. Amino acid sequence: CASSPFWDRGNQPQHF.

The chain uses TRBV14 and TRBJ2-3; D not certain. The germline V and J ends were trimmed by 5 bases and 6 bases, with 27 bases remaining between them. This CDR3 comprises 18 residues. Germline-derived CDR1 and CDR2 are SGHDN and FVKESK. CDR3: CASSNRAYPRNFLDTQYF. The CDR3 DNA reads TGTGCCAGCAGCAATCGTGCGTACCCCAGAAACTTTCTGGATACGCAGTATTTT.

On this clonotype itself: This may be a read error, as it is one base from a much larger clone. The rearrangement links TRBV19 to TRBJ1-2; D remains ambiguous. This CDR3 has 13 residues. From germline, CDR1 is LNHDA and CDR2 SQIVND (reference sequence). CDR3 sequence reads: CASSDGEYYGFTF. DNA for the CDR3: TGTGCCAGTAGCGACGGAGAGTACTATGGCTTCACCTTC.

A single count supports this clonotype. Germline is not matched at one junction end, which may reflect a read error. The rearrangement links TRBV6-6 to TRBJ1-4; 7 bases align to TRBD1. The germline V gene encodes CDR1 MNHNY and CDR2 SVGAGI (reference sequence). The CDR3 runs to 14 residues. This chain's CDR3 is CANSFPGGGEKLFF. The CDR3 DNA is TGTGCCAACAGTTTTCCAGGGGGTGGGGAAAAACTGTTTTTT.

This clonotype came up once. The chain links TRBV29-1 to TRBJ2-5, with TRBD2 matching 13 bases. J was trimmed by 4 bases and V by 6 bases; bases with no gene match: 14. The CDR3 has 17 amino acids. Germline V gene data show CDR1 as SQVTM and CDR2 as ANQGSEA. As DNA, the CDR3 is TGCAGCGTCGACCCTCCGGGACTAGCGGGGTATCTAGAGACCCAGTACTTC. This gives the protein CSVDPPGLAGYLETQYF.

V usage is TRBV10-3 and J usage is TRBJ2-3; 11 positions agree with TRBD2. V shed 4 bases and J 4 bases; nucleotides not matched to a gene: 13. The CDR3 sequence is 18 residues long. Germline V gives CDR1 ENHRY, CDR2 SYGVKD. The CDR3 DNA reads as TGTGCCATCAGTGGCCTAGCGGGGGGCCCGCCAGGCGCAGATACGCAGTATTTT. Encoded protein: CAISGLAGGPPGADTQYF.

The CDR3 region is CASSLSEGRRGDQPQHF. CDR3 in DNA: TGTGCCAGCAGTTTATCGGAGGGAAGGAGGGGGGATCAGCCCCAGCATTTT. The gene calls are TRBV28 and TRBJ1-5, with D maybe TRBD1 (6 bases). The CDR3 consists of 17 residues. Germline CDR1 MDHEN, CDR2 SYDVKM. V was shortened by 1 base and J by 5 bases, with 18 bases between the two germline ends.

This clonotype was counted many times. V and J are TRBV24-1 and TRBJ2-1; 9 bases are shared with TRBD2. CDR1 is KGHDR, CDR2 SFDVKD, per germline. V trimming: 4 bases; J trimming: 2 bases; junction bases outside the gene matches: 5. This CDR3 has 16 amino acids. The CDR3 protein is CATSEAGTSPYNEQFF. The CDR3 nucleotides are TGTGCCACCAGTGAAGCCGGGACTAGCCCCTACAATGAGCAGTTCTTC.

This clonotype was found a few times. DNA for the CDR3: TGTGCCAGCAGCCCACGGGGGAGCGGGAGCAACGGTGAGCAGTTCTTC. This gives the protein CASSPRGSGSNGEQFF. V gene TRBV14 combines with J gene TRBJ2-1; the match to TRBD2 covers 8 bases. The V gene end was trimmed by 4 bases and the J gene end by 9 bases; junction bases not matched to a gene: 14. The CDR3 length is 16 residues. Germline lookup yields CDR1 SGHDN and CDR2 FVKESK.

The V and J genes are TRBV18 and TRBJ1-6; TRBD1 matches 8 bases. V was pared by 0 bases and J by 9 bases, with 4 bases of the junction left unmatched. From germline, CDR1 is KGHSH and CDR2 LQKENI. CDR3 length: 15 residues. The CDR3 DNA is TGTGCCAGCTCACCACCGACAGGGGCTGGTTCACCCCTCCACTTT. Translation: CASSPPTGAGSPLHF.

The CDR3 coding sequence is TGTGCCAGCAGCCCGGTAGCGGGGCACAAGAGTGAGCAGTTCTTC. Translated: CASSPVAGHKSEQFF. The genes are TRBV6-2 or TRBV6-3 and TRBJ2-1, with 8 bases fitting TRBD2. The junction had 13 bases not matched to a gene; V was cut back by 6 bases and J by 9 bases. The CDR3 contains 15 residues. Germline lookup yields CDR1 MNHEY and CDR2 SVGEGT.

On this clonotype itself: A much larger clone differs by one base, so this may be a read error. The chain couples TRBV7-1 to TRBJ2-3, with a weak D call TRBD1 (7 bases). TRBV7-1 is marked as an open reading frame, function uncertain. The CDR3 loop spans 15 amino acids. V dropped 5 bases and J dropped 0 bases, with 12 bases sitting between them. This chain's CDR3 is CASSAGQSSTDTQYF. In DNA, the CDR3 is TGTGCCAGCAGCGCGGGACAGTCTAGCACAGATACGCAGTATTTT.

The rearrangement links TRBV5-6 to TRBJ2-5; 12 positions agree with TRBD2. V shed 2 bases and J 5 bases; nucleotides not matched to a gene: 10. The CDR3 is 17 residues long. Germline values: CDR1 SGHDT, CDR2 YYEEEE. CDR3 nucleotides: TGTGCCAGCAGCTTCGGGACTAGCGGGCCCCTAGGCGAGACCCAGTACTTC. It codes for CASSFGTSGPLGETQYF.

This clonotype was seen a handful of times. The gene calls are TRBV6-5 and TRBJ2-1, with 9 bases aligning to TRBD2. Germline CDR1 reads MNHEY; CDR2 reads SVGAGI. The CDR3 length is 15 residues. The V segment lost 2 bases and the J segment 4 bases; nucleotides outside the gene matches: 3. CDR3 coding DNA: TGTGCCAGCAGTTACGCGGGGGGGGCGTACAATGAGCAGTTCTTC. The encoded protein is CASSYAGGAYNEQFF.

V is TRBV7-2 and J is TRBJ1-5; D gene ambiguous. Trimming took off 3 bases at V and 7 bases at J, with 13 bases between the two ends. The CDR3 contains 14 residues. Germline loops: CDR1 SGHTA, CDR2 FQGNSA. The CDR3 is CASSFRAPGQPQHF. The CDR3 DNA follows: TGTGCCAGCAGCTTCCGGGCCCCTGGACAGCCCCAGCATTTT.

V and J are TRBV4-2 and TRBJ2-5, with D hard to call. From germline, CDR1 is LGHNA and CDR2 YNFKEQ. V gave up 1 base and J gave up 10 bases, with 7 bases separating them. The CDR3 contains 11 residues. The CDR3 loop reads CASSQAGDQYF. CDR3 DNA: TGTGCCAGCAGCCAAGCGGGCGACCAGTACTTC.

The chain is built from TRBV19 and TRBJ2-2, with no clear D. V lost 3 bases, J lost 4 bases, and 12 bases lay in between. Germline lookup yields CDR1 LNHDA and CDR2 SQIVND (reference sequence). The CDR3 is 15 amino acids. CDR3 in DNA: TGTGCCAGTAGTATTTCTGGCACATCCACCGGGGAGCTGTTTTTT. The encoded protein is CASSISGTSTGELFF.

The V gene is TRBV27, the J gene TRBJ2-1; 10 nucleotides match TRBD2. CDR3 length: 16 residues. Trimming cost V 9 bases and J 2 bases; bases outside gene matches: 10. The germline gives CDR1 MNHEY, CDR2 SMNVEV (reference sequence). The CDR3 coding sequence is TGTGCCAGTCTTTACTCAGCGGGGGGGGCCTACAATGAGCAGTTCTTC. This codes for CASLYSAGGAYNEQFF.

The CDR3: CASSFVTGDEQFF. In DNA form, the CDR3 reads TGTGCCAGCAGTTTCGTGACAGGGGATGAGCAGTTCTTC. The V gene is TRBV28, the J gene TRBJ2-1, with TRBD1 matching 8 bases. In germline, CDR1 is MDHEN, CDR2 SYDVKM. After removal of 3 bases from V and 8 bases from J, the junction contained 3 bases not matched to a gene. CDR3 length equals 13 residues.

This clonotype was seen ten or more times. The CDR3 loop is CASSFSGTSGYYEQYF. The CDR3 DNA follows: TGTGCCAGCAGCTTCTCCGGGACTAGCGGCTACTACGAGCAGTACTTC. This chain links TRBV7-2 with TRBJ2-7; 11 bases line up with TRBD2. The CDR3 consists of 16 residues. The junction had 7 bases not matched to a gene; V was cut back by 3 bases and J by 3 bases. Germline V gene data show CDR1 as SGHTA and CDR2 as FQGNSA.

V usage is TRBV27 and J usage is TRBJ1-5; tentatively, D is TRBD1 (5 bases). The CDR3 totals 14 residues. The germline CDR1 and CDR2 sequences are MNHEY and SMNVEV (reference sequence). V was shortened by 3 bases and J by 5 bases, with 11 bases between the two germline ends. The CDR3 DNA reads TGTGCCAGCAGTTTGGGGCAGTCTGATCAGCCCCAGCATTTT. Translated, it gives CASSLGQSDQPQHF.

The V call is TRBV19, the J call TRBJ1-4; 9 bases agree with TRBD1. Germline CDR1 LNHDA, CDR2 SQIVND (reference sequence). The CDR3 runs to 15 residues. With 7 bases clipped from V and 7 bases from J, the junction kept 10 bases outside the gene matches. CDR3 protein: CASNNYGQGREKLFF. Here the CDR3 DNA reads TGTGCCAGTAATAACTACGGACAGGGGCGTGAAAAACTGTTTTTT.

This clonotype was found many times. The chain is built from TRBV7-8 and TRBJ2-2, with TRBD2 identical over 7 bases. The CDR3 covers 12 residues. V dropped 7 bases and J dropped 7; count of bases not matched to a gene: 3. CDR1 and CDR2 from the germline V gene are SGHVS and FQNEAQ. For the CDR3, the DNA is TGTGCCAGCAAAAAGCGGGGCGGGGAGCTGTTTTTT. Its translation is CASKKRGGELFF.

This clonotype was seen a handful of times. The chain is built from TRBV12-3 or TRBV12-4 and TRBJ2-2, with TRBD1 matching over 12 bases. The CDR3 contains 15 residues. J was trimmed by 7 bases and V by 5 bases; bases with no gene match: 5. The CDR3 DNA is TGTGCCAGCAGTCGGGACAGGGGGCGGGTCGGGGAGCTGTTTTTT. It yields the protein CASSRDRGRVGELFF.